This TCR beta chain appears in the sequencing data of a study of blood T cell repertoires in COVID-19. Background on the study: Acute-phase and convalescent COVID-19 samples originated in the United States, Italy and Spain. T cells, B-cell-depleted T cells, or PBMCs provided the cDNA or gDNA that served as material.

In the authors' methods: Nucleated cell counts were estimated from reference gene primer amplification. This table comes from immunoSEQ multiplex PCR, and its TCRdb copy is limited to in-frame clones, with some not included. From that table come the V and J calls and clone size; the DNA was used to work out D and trimming. The table has 55,000 to 90,000 clones, about 88% seen once. There are 15 residues in the CDR3. Unmatched junction bases numbered 3, after V lost 4 bases and J lost 3 bases. CDR1 and CDR2 (germline): LNHDA, SQIVND (reference sequence). The chain recombines TRBV19 with TRBJ2-3; 11 bases map to TRBD1. The source of this sequence is a man in his 70s with active COVID-19. The sample consisted of peripheral blood. The CDR3 DNA reads as TGTGCCAGTAGTACTGGGACAGGGGGTACAGATACGCAGTATTTT. Amino acids: CASSTGTGGTDTQYF. Complete variable domain (other parts from reference TRBV19 and TRBJ2-3): DGGITQSPKYLFRKEGQNVTLSCEQNLNHDAMYWYRQDPGQGLRLIYYSQIVNDFQKGDIAEGYSVSREKKESFPLTVTSAQKNPTAFYLCASSTGTGGTDTQYFGPGTRLTVL.